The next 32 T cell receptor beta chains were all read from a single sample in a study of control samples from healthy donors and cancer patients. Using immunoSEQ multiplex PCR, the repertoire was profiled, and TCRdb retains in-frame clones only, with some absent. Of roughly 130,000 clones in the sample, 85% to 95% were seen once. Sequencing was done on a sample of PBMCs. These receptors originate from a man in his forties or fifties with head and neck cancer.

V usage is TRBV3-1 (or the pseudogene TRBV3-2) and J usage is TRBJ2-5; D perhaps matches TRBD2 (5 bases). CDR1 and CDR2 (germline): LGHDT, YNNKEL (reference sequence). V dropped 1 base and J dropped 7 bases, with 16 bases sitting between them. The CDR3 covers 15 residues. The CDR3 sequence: CASSQVPGYRGTQYF. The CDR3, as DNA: TGTGCCAGCAGCCAAGTGCCCGGCTACCGGGGGACCCAGTACTTC.

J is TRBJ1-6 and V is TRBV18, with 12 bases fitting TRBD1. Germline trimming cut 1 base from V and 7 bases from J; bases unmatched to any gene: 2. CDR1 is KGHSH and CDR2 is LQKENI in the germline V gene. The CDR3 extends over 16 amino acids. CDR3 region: CASSPRDRGLNSPLHF. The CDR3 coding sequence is TGTGCCAGCTCACCACGGGACAGGGGGCTAAATTCACCCCTCCACTTT.

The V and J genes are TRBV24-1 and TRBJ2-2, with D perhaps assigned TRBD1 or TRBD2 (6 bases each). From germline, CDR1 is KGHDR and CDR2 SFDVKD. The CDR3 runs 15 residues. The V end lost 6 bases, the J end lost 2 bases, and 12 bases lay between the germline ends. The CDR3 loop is CATSTGALNTGELFF. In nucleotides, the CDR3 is TGTGCCACCAGTACGGGGGCCCTTAACACCGGGGAGCTGTTTTTT.

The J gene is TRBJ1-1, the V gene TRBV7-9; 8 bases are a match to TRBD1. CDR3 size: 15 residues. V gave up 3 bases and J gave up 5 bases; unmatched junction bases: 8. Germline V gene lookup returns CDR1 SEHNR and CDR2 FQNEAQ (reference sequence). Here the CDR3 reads CASSFQTGEVTEAFF. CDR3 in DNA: TGTGCCAGCAGCTTCCAGACAGGGGAAGTGACTGAAGCTTTCTTT.

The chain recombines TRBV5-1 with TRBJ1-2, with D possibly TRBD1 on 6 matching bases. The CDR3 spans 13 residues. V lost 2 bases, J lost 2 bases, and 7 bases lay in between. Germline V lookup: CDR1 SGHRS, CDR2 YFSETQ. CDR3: CASSFDRNYGYTF. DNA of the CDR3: TGCGCCAGCAGCTTTGACAGGAACTATGGCTACACCTTC.

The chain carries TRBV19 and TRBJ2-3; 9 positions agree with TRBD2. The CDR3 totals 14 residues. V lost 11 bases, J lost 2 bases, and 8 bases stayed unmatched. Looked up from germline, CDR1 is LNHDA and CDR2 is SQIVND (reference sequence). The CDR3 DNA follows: TGTGCCGGATCTAGCGGGGCGTCCACAGATACGCAGTATTTT. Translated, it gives CAGSSGASTDTQYF.

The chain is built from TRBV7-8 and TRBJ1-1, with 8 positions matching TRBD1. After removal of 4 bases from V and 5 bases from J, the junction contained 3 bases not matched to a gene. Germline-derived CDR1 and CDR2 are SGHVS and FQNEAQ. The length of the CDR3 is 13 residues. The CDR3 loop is CASSSDRDTEAFF. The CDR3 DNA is TGTGCCAGCAGCTCGGACAGGGATACTGAAGCTTTCTTT.

This CDR3 reads CASSLGPYYGYTF. As DNA, the CDR3 is TGTGCCAGCAGCTTGGGACCATATTACGGCTACACCTTC. The chain employs TRBV7-9 and TRBJ1-2; D possibly corresponds to TRBD1 (5 bases). Looked up from germline, CDR1 is SEHNR and CDR2 is FQNEAQ (reference sequence). Trimming left V 3 bases short and J 8 bases short, with 13 bases between. The CDR3 contains 13 residues.

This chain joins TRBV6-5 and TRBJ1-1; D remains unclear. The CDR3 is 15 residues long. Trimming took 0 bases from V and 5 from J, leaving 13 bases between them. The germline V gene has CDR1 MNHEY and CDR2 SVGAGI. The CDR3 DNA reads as TGTGCCAGCAGTTACTCCCCCACCGGAGCGACTGAAGCTTTCTTT. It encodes CASSYSPTGATEAFF.

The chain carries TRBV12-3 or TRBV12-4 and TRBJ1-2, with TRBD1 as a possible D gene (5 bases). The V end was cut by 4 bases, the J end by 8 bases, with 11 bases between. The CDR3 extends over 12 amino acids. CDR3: CASSSQGGGYTF. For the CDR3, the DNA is TGTGCCAGCAGTTCCCAGGGAGGAGGCTACACCTTC.

CDR3 sequence reads: CASSPTAVNYGYTF. For the CDR3, the DNA is TGCGCCAGCAGCCCCACGGCAGTGAACTATGGCTACACCTTC. This chain connects TRBV5-1 to TRBJ1-2, with no clear D. V was clipped by 4 bases and J by 2 bases, with 12 bases between them. The CDR3 has 14 amino acids. Germline V CDR1 and CDR2: SGHRS, YFSETQ.

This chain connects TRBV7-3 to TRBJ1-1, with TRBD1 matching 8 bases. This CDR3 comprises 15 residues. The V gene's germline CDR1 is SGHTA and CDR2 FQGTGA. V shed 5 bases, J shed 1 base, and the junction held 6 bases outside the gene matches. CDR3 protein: CASSVTGAPNTEAFF. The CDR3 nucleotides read TGTGCCAGCAGCGTGACAGGGGCCCCGAACACTGAAGCTTTCTTT.

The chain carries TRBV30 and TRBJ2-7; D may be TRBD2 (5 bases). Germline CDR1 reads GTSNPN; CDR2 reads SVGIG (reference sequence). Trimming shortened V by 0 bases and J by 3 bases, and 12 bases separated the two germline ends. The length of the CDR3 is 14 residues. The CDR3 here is CAWSVEGGLYEQYF. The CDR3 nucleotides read TGTGCCTGGAGTGTGGAAGGAGGTCTCTACGAGCAGTACTTC.

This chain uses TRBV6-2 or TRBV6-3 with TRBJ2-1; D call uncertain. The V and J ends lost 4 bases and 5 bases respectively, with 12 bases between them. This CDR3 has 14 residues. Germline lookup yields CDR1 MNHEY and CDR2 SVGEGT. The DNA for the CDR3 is TGTGCCAGCAGTTGGCTATCGGTTCACAATGAGCAGTTCTTC. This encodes CASSWLSVHNEQFF.

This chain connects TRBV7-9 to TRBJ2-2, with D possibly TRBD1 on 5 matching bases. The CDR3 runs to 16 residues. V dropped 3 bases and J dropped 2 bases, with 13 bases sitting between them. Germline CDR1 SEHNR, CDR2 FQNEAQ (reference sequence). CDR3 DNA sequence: TGTGCCAGCAGCTTCGCAGGACACTTAAACACCGGGGAGCTGTTTTTT. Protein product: CASSFAGHLNTGELFF.

The CDR3 nucleotides are TGTGCCAGCAGGAACCACAGGGGGCGAGGCTACACCTTC. Amino acids: CASRNHRGRGYTF. The V call is TRBV12-3 or TRBV12-4, the J call TRBJ1-2; 9 bases map to TRBD1. The CDR3 has 13 amino acids. V lost 6 bases, J lost 8 bases, and 7 bases stayed unmatched.

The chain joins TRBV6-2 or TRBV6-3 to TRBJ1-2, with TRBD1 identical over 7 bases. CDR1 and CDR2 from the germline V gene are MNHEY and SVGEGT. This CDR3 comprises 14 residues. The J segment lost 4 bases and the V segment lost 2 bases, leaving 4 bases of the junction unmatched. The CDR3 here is CASSYIGTAYGYTF. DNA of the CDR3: TGTGCCAGCAGTTACATCGGGACAGCCTATGGCTACACCTTC.

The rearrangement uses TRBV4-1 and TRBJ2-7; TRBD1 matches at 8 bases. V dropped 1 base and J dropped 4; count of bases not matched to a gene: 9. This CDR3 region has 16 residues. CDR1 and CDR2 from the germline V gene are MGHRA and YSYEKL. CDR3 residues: CASSQGTGTGIYEQYF. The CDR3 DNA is TGCGCCAGCAGCCAAGGTACCGGGACAGGAATTTACGAGCAGTACTTC.

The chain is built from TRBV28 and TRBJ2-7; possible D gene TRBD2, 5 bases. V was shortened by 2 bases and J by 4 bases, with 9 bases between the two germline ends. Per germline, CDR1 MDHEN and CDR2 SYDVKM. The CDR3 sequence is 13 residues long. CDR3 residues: CASSLTGRYEQYF. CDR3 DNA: TGTGCCAGCAGTTTAACGGGAAGGTACGAGCAGTACTTC.

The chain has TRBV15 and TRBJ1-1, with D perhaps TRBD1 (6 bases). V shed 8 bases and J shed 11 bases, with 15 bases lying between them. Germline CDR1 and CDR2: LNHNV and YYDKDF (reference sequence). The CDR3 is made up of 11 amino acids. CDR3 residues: CATDLRGTAFF. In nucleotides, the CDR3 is TGTGCCACCGACCTCAGGGGCACGGCTTTCTTT. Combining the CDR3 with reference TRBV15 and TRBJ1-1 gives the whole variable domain DAMVIQNPRYQVTQFGKPVTLSCSQTLNHNVMYWYQQKSSQAPKLLFHYYDKDFNNEADTPDNFQSRRPNTSFCFLDIRSPGLGDTAMYLCATDLRGTAFFGQGTRLTVV.

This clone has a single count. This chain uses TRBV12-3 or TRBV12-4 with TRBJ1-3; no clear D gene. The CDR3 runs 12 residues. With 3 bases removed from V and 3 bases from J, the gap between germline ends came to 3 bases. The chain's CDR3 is CASSFYGNTIYF. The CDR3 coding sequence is TGTGCCAGCAGTTTTTATGGAAACACCATATATTTT.

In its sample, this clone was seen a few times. CDR3 sequence: CASNSRTAGKAFF. CDR3 DNA sequence: TGTGCCAGCAACTCCCGGACAGCAGGGAAAGCTTTCTTT. The chain combines TRBV12-3 or TRBV12-4 with TRBJ1-1; D perhaps matches TRBD1 (6 bases). The CDR3 has 13 residues. V was shortened by 7 bases and J by 9 bases, with 18 bases between the two germline ends.

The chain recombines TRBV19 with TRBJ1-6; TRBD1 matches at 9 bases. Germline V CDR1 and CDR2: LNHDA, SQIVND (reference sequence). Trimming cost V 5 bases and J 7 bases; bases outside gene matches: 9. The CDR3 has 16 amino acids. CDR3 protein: CASSLSGQGWNSPLHF. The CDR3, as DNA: TGTGCCAGTAGTCTCTCGGGACAGGGCTGGAATTCACCCCTCCACTTT.

DNA of the CDR3: TGTGCCAGCAGTTTATCGGGGTCGTGGGGAAAAATCTATGGCTACACCTTC. Residues: CASSLSGSWGKIYGYTF. The V gene is TRBV27, the J gene TRBJ1-2; no reliable D call. Trimming left V 0 bases short and J 4 bases short, with 18 bases between. The CDR3 has 17 residues. Germline V gene sequence: CDR1 MNHEY, CDR2 SMNVEV (reference sequence).

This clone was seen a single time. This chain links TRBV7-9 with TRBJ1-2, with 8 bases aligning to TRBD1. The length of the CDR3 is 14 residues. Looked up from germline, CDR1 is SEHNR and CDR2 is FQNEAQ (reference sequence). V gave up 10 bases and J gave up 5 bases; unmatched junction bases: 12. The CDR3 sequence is CAISEQGADYGYTF. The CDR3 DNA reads TGTGCCATAAGCGAGCAGGGGGCCGATTATGGCTACACCTTC.

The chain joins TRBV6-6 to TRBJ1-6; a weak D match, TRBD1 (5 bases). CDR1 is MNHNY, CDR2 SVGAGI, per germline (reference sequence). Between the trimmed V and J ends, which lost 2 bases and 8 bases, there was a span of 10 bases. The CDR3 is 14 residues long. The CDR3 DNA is TGTGCCAGCAGTTACGTAGGGGTGGATTCACCCCTCCACTTT. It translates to CASSYVGVDSPLHF.

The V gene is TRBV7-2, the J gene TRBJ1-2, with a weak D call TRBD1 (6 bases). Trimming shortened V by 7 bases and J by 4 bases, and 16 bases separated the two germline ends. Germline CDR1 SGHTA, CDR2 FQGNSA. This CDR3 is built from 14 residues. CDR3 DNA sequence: TGTGCCAGCACCCAGAGGGGGGCCCCCTATGGCTACACCTTC. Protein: CASTQRGAPYGYTF.

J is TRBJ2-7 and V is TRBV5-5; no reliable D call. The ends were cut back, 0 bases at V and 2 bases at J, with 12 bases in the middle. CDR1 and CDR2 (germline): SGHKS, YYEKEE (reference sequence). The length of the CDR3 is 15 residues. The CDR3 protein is CASSLGAYGTYEQYF. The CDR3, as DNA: TGTGCCAGCAGCTTGGGGGCGTATGGGACCTACGAGCAGTACTTC.

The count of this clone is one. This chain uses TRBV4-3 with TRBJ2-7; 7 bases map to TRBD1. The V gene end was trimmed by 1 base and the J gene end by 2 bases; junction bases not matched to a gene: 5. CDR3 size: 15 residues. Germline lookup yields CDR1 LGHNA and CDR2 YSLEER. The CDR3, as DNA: TGCGCCAGCAGCCAAGGGCCGACAGGGACCTACGAGCAGTACTTC. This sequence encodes CASSQGPTGTYEQYF.

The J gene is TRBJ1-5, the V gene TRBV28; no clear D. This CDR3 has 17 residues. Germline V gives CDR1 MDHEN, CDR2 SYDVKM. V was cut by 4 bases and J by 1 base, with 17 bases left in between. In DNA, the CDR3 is TGTGCCAGCAGTTCCTATACCCACCGTGGAAGCAATCAGCCCCAGCATTTT. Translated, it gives CASSSYTHRGSNQPQHF.

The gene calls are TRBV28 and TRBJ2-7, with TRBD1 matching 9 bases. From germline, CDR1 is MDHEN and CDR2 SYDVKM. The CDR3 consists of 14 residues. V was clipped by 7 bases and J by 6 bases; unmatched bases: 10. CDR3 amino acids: CASILDRGRGEQYF. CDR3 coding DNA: TGTGCCAGCATTCTGGACAGGGGTCGCGGCGAGCAGTACTTC.

In DNA form, the CDR3 reads TGTGCCTGGAGCATAGGACGGTCGAGCTCCTATAATTCACCCCTCCACTTT. Residues: CAWSIGRSSSYNSPLHF. The chain couples TRBV30 to TRBJ1-6; D not certain. The CDR3 is made up of 17 amino acids. V was trimmed by 3 bases and J by 0 bases, leaving 15 bases between them. CDR1 GTSNPN and CDR2 SVGIG come from the germline V gene (reference sequence). The variable domain in full, with the rest retrieved from reference TRBV30 and TRBJ1-6, is SQTIHQWPATLVQPVGSPLSLECTVEGTSNPNLYWYRQAAGRGLQLLFYSVGIGQISSEVPQNLSASRPQDRQFILSSKKLLLSDSGFYLCAWSIGRSSSYNSPLHFGNGTRLTVT.